The present entry profiles one T cell receptor (beta chain) with its context. The data belong to a study of Ad26.COV2.S vaccination and SARS-CoV-2 variants. Across the study: As a participant in COV1001, the donor was in the Ad26.COV2.S trial arm. Ad26.COV2.S, an intramuscular injection, was given once or twice 56 days apart.

Profiled with immunoSEQ multiplex PCR; TCRdb holds only in-frame clones, not every one. Of about 260,000 clones in the sample, around nine tenths were seen once. Regarding treatment: 15 to 20 received Ad26.COV2.S at low or high dose, single or two shots; 5 received placebo; per-sample allocation not given. Material that was analyzed had been drawn on day 63 after the first vaccine or placebo injection. Immunization relied on an Ad26 vector, which expressed Wuhan-strain SARS-CoV-2 spike. The sequence was obtained from a person between 18 and 59 years old who received the Ad26.COV2.S COVID-19 vaccine or a placebo. Sequenced here: peripheral blood, sampled in a trial of Ad26.COV2.S vaccine versus placebo.

The CDR3 nucleotides are TGTGCCACCAGTGATTCCCGACATGTTCGTGGCTACACCTTC. Translated: CATSDSRHVRGYTF. V is TRBV24-1 and J is TRBJ1-2; no definite D call. Germline CDR1 reads KGHDR; CDR2 reads SFDVKD. Trimming shortened V by 2 bases and J by 7 bases, and 13 bases separated the two germline ends. CDR3 size: 14 residues.